Presented here are 16 T cell receptor beta chains from one specimen sequenced in a study of blood T cell repertoires in COVID-19. The method was immunoSEQ multiplex PCR; TCRdb's version includes in-frame clones alone and lacks a portion of them. The sample has approximately 150,000 clones, approximately 88% seen once. Sequenced input: peripheral blood. These receptors all come from a woman of 80 years or more with acute or convalescent COVID-19.

The J gene is TRBJ1-2, the V gene TRBV19; 8 nucleotides agree with TRBD1. Losses at the gene ends were 5 bases for V and 4 bases for J; bases not matched to a gene: 9. The CDR3 loop spans 15 amino acids. Germline loops: CDR1 LNHDA, CDR2 SQIVND (reference sequence). The CDR3, as DNA: TGTGCCAGTAGTCTAAAAGGACAGGGCGGCTATGGCTACACCTTC. Its protein product is CASSLKGQGGYGYTF.

This chain joins TRBV19 and TRBJ2-1; 9 nucleotides match TRBD1. This CDR3 contains 15 residues. CDR1 LNHDA and CDR2 SQIVND come from the germline V gene (reference sequence). The J segment lost 10 bases and the V segment lost 3 bases, leaving 10 bases of the junction unmatched. The CDR3 reads CASSMSLDRGVEQFF. The CDR3 nucleotides are TGTGCCAGTAGTATGTCTCTGGACAGGGGTGTCGAGCAGTTCTTC. The variable domain in full, completed from reference TRBV19 and TRBJ2-1, reads DGGITQSPKYLFRKEGQNVTLSCEQNLNHDAMYWYRQDPGQGLRLIYYSQIVNDFQKGDIAEGYSVSREKKESFPLTVTSAQKNPTAFYLCASSMSLDRGVEQFFGPGTRLTVL.

CDR3 in amino acids: CASSKQGLGDYEQYF. CDR3 nucleotides: TGTGCCAGCAGCAAGCAGGGACTAGGAGACTACGAGCAGTACTTC. The rearrangement uses TRBV7-9 and TRBJ2-7; 8 bases fit TRBD2. The CDR3 sequence is 15 residues long. CDR1 and CDR2 from the germline V gene are SEHNR and FQNEAQ (reference sequence). V lost 5 bases and J lost 3; bases outside the gene matches: 9.

This chain uses TRBV7-2 with TRBJ1-5; TRBD1 is a possible D gene (5 bases). CDR1 and CDR2 (germline): SGHTA, FQGNSA. V lost 5 bases, J lost 6 bases, and 20 bases lay in between. The CDR3 extends over 16 amino acids. This CDR3 reads CASSPAASGRSQPQHF. The CDR3 DNA is TGTGCCAGCAGCCCCGCCGCATCAGGGAGGAGTCAGCCCCAGCATTTT.

The chain links TRBV4-3 to TRBJ1-4; D gene uncertain. There are 16 residues in the CDR3. V was cut by 0 bases and J by 4 bases, with 12 bases left in between. Looked up from germline, CDR1 is LGHNA and CDR2 is YSLEER. The CDR3 coding sequence is TGCGCCAGCAGCCAAGAAGCGCAGGAGGGTAATGAAAAACTGTTTTTT. Translating gives CASSQEAQEGNEKLFF.

In this sample, this clone turned up once. The rearrangement uses TRBV18 and TRBJ2-2; D may be TRBD1 (6 bases). V was shortened by 3 bases and J by 2 bases, with 13 bases between the two germline ends. Germline V gene lookup returns CDR1 KGHSH and CDR2 LQKENI. This CDR3 spans 16 amino acids. CDR3 in amino acids: CASSPSGAPNTGELFF. DNA for the CDR3: TGTGCCAGCTCACCCTCAGGGGCACCCAACACCGGGGAGCTGTTTTTT. The variable domain in full, completed from reference TRBV18 and TRBJ2-2, reads NAGVMQNPRHLVRRRGQEARLRCSPMKGHSHVYWYRQLPEEGLKFMVYLQKENIIDESGMPKERFSAEFPKEGPSILRIQQVVRGDSAAYFCASSPSGAPNTGELFFGEGSRLTVL.

CDR3 sequence reads: CASSQDPGTGSYEQYF. The DNA for the CDR3 is TGTGCCAGCAGCCAAGATCCCGGGACAGGGTCTTACGAGCAGTACTTC. The chain recombines TRBV3-1 (or the pseudogene TRBV3-2) with TRBJ2-7; 9 nucleotides match TRBD1. The ends lost 0 bases at V and 4 bases at J; junction bases unmatched: 7. The germline V gene encodes CDR1 LGHDT and CDR2 YNNKEL (reference sequence). The CDR3 runs to 16 residues.

The chain employs TRBV10-1 and TRBJ2-3; 11 nucleotides align to TRBD2. The V segment lost 4 bases and the J segment 4 bases; nucleotides outside the gene matches: 7. The CDR3 runs to 16 residues. The V gene's germline CDR1 is WNHNN and CDR2 SYGVQD (reference sequence). As DNA, the CDR3 is TGCGCCAGCAGTGGATATAGCGGGGGGGCTGCAGATACGCAGTATTTT. Amino acids: CASSGYSGGAADTQYF.

The chain employs TRBV7-2 and TRBJ2-7; unclear D gene. In germline, CDR1 is SGHTA, CDR2 FQGNSA. The V gene lost 1 base and the J gene lost 2 bases, with 9 bases spanning the gap. This CDR3 is built from 14 residues. The CDR3 DNA sequence: TGTGCCAGCAGCTTAGGTCCGGTAGCCTACGAGCAGTACTTC. Translating it yields CASSLGPVAYEQYF.

This clone was seen a single time. The V gene is TRBV7-2, the J gene TRBJ1-1, with D perhaps matching TRBD1 (5 bases). Germline V gene sequence: CDR1 SGHTA, CDR2 FQGNSA. The CDR3 runs to 15 residues. Trimming pared 1 base from V and 0 bases from J, leaving 9 bases between. CDR3 sequence reads: CASSLGRGLNTEAFF. CDR3 in DNA: TGTGCCAGCAGCTTAGGTAGGGGCCTGAACACTGAAGCTTTCTTT.

There are a few counts of this clone. V gene TRBV20-1 combines with J gene TRBJ2-7; maybe TRBD2 (6 bases). The CDR3 has 11 amino acids. V was shortened by 6 bases and J by 2 bases, with 8 bases between the two germline ends. CDR1 is DFQATT and CDR2 is SNEGSKA in the germline V gene (reference sequence). The CDR3, as DNA: TGCAGTGCGAGGGAGGCCTACGAGCAGTACTTC. Translation: CSAREAYEQYF.

This chain connects TRBV6-1 to TRBJ2-7, with 11 nucleotides matching TRBD2. Germline trimming cut 1 base from V and 11 bases from J; bases unmatched to any gene: 7. This CDR3 comprises 14 residues. Germline CDR1 MNHNS, CDR2 SASEGT. CDR3 sequence: CASSEGWLAGGKYF. The DNA of the CDR3 is TGTGCCAGCAGTGAAGGATGGCTAGCGGGAGGCAAGTACTTC.

The gene calls are TRBV5-1 and TRBJ2-2, with D perhaps TRBD2 (5 bases). Trimming took off 4 bases at V and 0 bases at J, with 13 bases between the two ends. Germline V gene lookup returns CDR1 SGHRS and CDR2 YFSETQ. The CDR3 runs to 16 residues. In DNA, the CDR3 is TGCGCCAGCAGCCCGATACTAGAAACGAACACCGGGGAGCTGTTTTTT. It translates to CASSPILETNTGELFF.

The chain couples TRBV18 to TRBJ1-2; possibly TRBD1 for D (6 bases). In germline, CDR1 is KGHSH, CDR2 LQKENI. This CDR3 is built from 15 residues. The V end was cut by 3 bases, the J end by 0 bases, with 11 bases between. CDR3 loop: CASSPGATANYGYTF. The CDR3 DNA sequence: TGTGCCAGCTCACCGGGGGCCACTGCTAACTATGGCTACACCTTC.

This chain joins TRBV5-1 and TRBJ1-4; D not resolved. The germline V gene has CDR1 SGHRS and CDR2 YFSETQ. The CDR3 is made up of 15 amino acids. V shed 2 bases and J shed 6 bases, with 14 bases lying between them. The CDR3 protein is CASSFDTKRDEKLFF. The CDR3 bases are TGCGCCAGCAGCTTCGACACAAAGAGAGATGAAAAACTGTTTTTT.

The rearrangement links TRBV7-9 to TRBJ2-5, with 7 bases fitting TRBD1. The CDR3 runs to 16 residues. The V gene end was trimmed by 1 base and the J gene end by 7 bases; junction bases not matched to a gene: 12. From germline, CDR1 is SEHNR and CDR2 FQNEAQ (reference sequence). The CDR3 here is CASSLGGTVRSGTQYF. Written as DNA, the CDR3 is TGTGCCAGCAGCTTAGGGGGGACAGTCCGGTCGGGGACCCAGTACTTC.